This TCR beta chain originates from a study of T cell responses to AZD1222 COVID-19 vaccine. Study-level background: Second-dose schedules of about 4 or about 12 weeks were combined.

Study-wide results and caveats: Donors were mostly white British, more females; clonal diversity possibly underestimated. As reported, nearly half of all spike-specific TCRs target variant regions that are unmutated. Repertoire sampling happened only post peak T cell response.

Data came from immunoSEQ multiplex PCR; TCRdb stores just in-frame clones and leaves some out. Found here are roughly 97,000 clones, 80% to 90% of them singletons; the top ten hold about 8.7%. Worth noting for this clone: Its antigen remains unidentified. At one boundary the junction diverges from the germline segment, which might be a read error.

The sequenced sample was peripheral blood, obtained on day 0 of AZD1222 vaccination. The TCR was taken from an adult in good health.

Here the CDR3 reads CASRRTGRLGTSQSF. The CDR3 bases are TGTGCCAGCAGACGGACAGGGAGGTTGGGGACAAGTCAGTCCTTC. This chain links TRBV5-6 with TRBJ2-7, with 8 bases aligning to TRBD1. This CDR3 has 15 amino acids. Looked up from germline, CDR1 is SGHDT and CDR2 is YYEEEE.